Many counts were recorded for the clone carrying this T cell receptor (beta chain). Time point of the sample: after trial treatment. Noted treatment: LDRT plus nivolumab, ipilimumab, low-dose cyclophosphamide and aspirin (RACIN trial). The therapy administered to donors comprised nivolumab, ipilimumab, aspirin, low-dose cyclophosphamide and low-dose radiotherapy. Patients eligible had advanced solid tumors without tumor-infiltrating lymphocytes. This entry belongs to a study of low-dose radiotherapy and immunotherapy resistance in tumors. Turning to the study itself: Cohort 2's total reached 13 Gy over 26 weeks, at 1 Gy per fraction every two weeks. Cyclophosphamide went in intravenously at 200 mg/m2 every two weeks, one day before radiation and immunotherapy.

The CDR3 is 14 amino acids. The germline gives CDR1 SEHNR, CDR2 FQNEAQ (reference sequence). The V end lost 2 bases, the J end lost 1 base, and 6 bases lay between the germline ends. Priming of first-strand cDNA relied on TRAV- and TRBV-specific primers (covering alpha and beta chains). Over roughly 18 PCR cycles, TCRs were amplified from a constant-region primer and V-primer adapter. TCRdb re-called the reads with MiXCR, one entry per CDR3 protein. Of under 95,000 distinct CDR3 sequences in the sample, under 20% were seen once. The chain has TRBV7-9 and TRBJ2-1; maybe TRBD1 (5 bases). The sequencing used PBMCs, collected after low-dose radiotherapy plus immunotherapy. The TCR originated in a male donor with prostate cancer. CDR3 nucleotides: TGTGCCAGCAGCTTAACAGGTTCCTACAATGAGCAGTTCTTC. Amino acids: CASSLTGSYNEQFF.